What follows describes a single T cell receptor beta chain. The data were obtained in a study of identical twins. There are 14 residues in the CDR3. From germline, CDR1 is MNHNS and CDR2 SASEGT. V gave up 6 bases and J gave up 6 bases; unmatched junction bases: 9. Template switching supplied a universal primer site; unique molecular identifiers were carried on the cDNA. A single record per CDR3 protein comes from TCRdb applying MiXCR to the 5' RACE reads. Here the sample spans over 600,000 distinct CDR3 sequences, about 20% being singletons. These data were also reused for a study on T cells expressing NK-cell markers. Per that paper: Serological testing identified seven of the eight sequenced donors as HCMV-seropositive and one as seronegative. Roughly 6 donors had dominant NKG2C+ clonotypes that comprised roughly 1.0-8% of their CD8+ T cells. Unclear, still, was the HCMV specificity of the expanded NKG2C+ T cell clones.

The sequencing sample was made of PBMCs. V is TRBV6-1 and J is TRBJ1-2; 8 nucleotides line up with TRBD1. The sequence derives from a woman in her late teens or twenties in good health. CDR3: CASRDRGPTNGYTF. The CDR3 DNA sequence: TGTGCCAGCAGAGACAGGGGACCGACGAATGGCTACACCTTC.